A single sample gave rise to the 19 T cell receptor beta chains below, sequenced in a study of blood T cell repertoires in COVID-19. Clones were read by immunoSEQ multiplex PCR, and TCRdb kept only the in-frame ones, dropping some. The sample consists of around 60,000 clones, roughly 80% of them appearing once. Sequencing was performed on peripheral blood. Receptor source: a man aged 55-75 years with COVID-19, enrolled during active disease.

This clone occurred once. The chain joins TRBV2 to TRBJ2-5; TRBD2 matches 7 bases. The CDR3 length is 14 residues. After removal of 5 bases from V and 1 base from J, the junction contained 4 bases not matched to a gene. Germline V lookup: CDR1 SNHLY, CDR2 FYNNEI. DNA of the CDR3: TGTGCCAGCAGTCAGGCTAGCGGCCAAGAGACCCAGTACTTC. Translated: CASSQASGQETQYF.

V usage is TRBV11-3 and J usage is TRBJ2-6, with TRBD2 identical over 11 bases. Germline V lookup: CDR1 SGHNT, CDR2 YENEEA. The CDR3 spans 20 residues. The junction had 9 bases not matched to a gene; V was cut back by 1 base and J by 1 base. The CDR3 DNA follows: TGTGCCAGCAGCTTAGGTCCGACAGCTAGCGGGGGGTCTGGGGCCAACGTCCTGACTTTC. This encodes CASSLGPTASGGSGANVLTF.

This chain connects TRBV6-5 to TRBJ2-7; 9 bases map to TRBD1. There are 14 residues in the CDR3. Germline trimming cut 6 bases from V and 5 bases from J; bases unmatched to any gene: 8. Germline CDR1 reads MNHEY; CDR2 reads SVGAGI. CDR3 in amino acids: CASRRTGEIHEQYF. The CDR3 coding sequence is TGTGCCAGCAGGAGGACAGGGGAGATCCACGAGCAGTACTTC.

The rearrangement uses TRBV7-9 and TRBJ1-4; 11 bases map to TRBD1. Germline V CDR1 and CDR2: SEHNR, FQNEAQ (reference sequence). Trimming took 3 bases from V and 3 from J; bases not matched to a gene: 6. This CDR3 has 17 amino acids. CDR3 sequence (DNA): TGTGCCAGCAGCTTCGGACAGGGGGCCACAGCTAATGAAAAACTGTTTTTT. Protein product: CASSFGQGATANEKLFF. Complete variable domain (other parts from reference TRBV7-9 and TRBJ1-4): DTGVSQNPRHKITKRGQNVTFRCDPISEHNRLYWYRQTLGQGPEFLTYFQNEAQLEKSRLLSDRFSAERPKGSFSTLEIQRTEQGDSAMYLCASSFGQGATANEKLFFGSGTQLSVL.

The rearrangement links TRBV23-1 to TRBJ1-2; no firm D call. TRBV23-1 is flagged as an ORF with uncertain function. Trimming removed 3 bases from V and 8 bases from J, with 10 bases in between. The length of the CDR3 is 12 residues. The CDR3 sequence is CASSQRRGGYTF. CDR3 sequence (DNA): TGCGCCAGCAGTCAGAGGAGAGGGGGCTACACCTTC.

This rearrangement joins TRBV5-1 to TRBJ2-7, with a possible D match to TRBD1 (6 bases). The germline V and J ends were trimmed by 0 bases and 6 bases, with 13 bases remaining between them. CDR1 and CDR2 (germline): SGHRS, YFSETQ. The CDR3 contains 14 residues. CDR3 DNA sequence: TGCGCCAGCAGCTTGGAAATTGGGGGCGGCGAGCAGTACTTC. Encoded protein: CASSLEIGGGEQYF.

In the case of this clone: The same CDR3 arises from other DNA sequences in this sample as well. The CDR3 reads CASIRGPSNQPQHF. The CDR3 DNA sequence: TGTGCCAGCATTAGGGGGCCAAGCAATCAGCCCCAGCATTTT. The chain has TRBV6-6 and TRBJ1-5; TRBD1 aligns across 7 bases. The J segment lost 1 base and the V segment lost 7 bases, leaving 4 bases of the junction unmatched. The CDR3 has 14 amino acids. From germline, CDR1 is MNHNY and CDR2 SVGAGI (reference sequence).

This sequence joins TRBV6-5 and TRBJ2-5, with D uncertain. CDR1 MNHEY and CDR2 SVGAGI come from the germline V gene. The ends were cut back, 4 bases at V and 5 bases at J, with 11 bases in the middle. The CDR3 is 13 residues long. Written as DNA, the CDR3 is TGTGCCAGCAGTTCACTTATTTGGGAGACCCAGTACTTC. This encodes CASSSLIWETQYF.

The genes are TRBV6-5 and TRBJ2-7; no reliable D call. The V gene's germline CDR1 is MNHEY and CDR2 SVGAGI. The CDR3 loop spans 12 amino acids. Trimming took 8 bases from V and 6 from J, leaving 14 bases between them. CDR3 protein: CASARRSGEQYF. The CDR3, as DNA: TGTGCCAGCGCCCGCCGCTCGGGCGAGCAGTACTTC.

The J gene is TRBJ2-2, the V gene TRBV19, with D perhaps matching TRBD1 (6 bases). The V end was cut by 5 bases, the J end by 4 bases, with 11 bases between. CDR3 length: 14 residues. Germline CDR1 and CDR2: LNHDA and SQIVND (reference sequence). Written as DNA, the CDR3 is TGTGCCAGTAGTGAACAGGGTGCCACCGGGGAGCTGTTTTTT. It is translated as CASSEQGATGELFF. The whole variable domain, filled in from reference TRBV19 and TRBJ2-2, reads DGGITQSPKYLFRKEGQNVTLSCEQNLNHDAMYWYRQDPGQGLRLIYYSQIVNDFQKGDIAEGYSVSREKKESFPLTVTSAQKNPTAFYLCASSEQGATGELFFGEGSRLTVL.

The rearrangement uses TRBV6-5 and TRBJ2-1, with D possibly TRBD2 on 6 matching bases. In germline, CDR1 is MNHEY, CDR2 SVGAGI. The germline V and J ends were trimmed by 6 bases and 2 bases, with 14 bases remaining between them. The CDR3 contains 15 residues. The CDR3 reads CASSPALAPYNEQFF. CDR3 DNA: TGTGCCAGCAGCCCCGCCCTAGCGCCCTACAATGAGCAGTTCTTC.

The chain recombines TRBV5-4 with TRBJ1-2, with 9 bases aligning to TRBD1. J was trimmed by 5 bases and V by 2 bases; bases with no gene match: 10. The CDR3 runs 16 residues. The germline V gene encodes CDR1 SGHNT and CDR2 YYREEE (reference sequence). The CDR3 DNA follows: TGTGCCAGCAGCTTCCCCCCGGGACAGGGAGGGTATGGCTACACCTTC. Translated, it gives CASSFPPGQGGYGYTF.

This chain links TRBV19 with TRBJ2-3, with D tentatively TRBD1 (6 bases). Trimming shortened V by 6 bases and J by 3 bases, and 10 bases separated the two germline ends. CDR3 length: 13 residues. CDR1 LNHDA and CDR2 SQIVND come from the germline V gene (reference sequence). In nucleotides, the CDR3 is TGTGCCAGTAGCCCGGGACAAACAGATACGCAGTATTTT. Translating gives CASSPGQTDTQYF.

The rearrangement joins TRBV11-3 to TRBJ2-3; 9 bases agree with TRBD2. The junction had 10 bases not matched to a gene; V was cut back by 1 base and J by 5 bases. This CDR3 has 17 amino acids. Looked up from germline, CDR1 is SGHNT and CDR2 is YENEEA. The CDR3 DNA sequence: TGTGCCAGCAGCTTAGTTGTTAGCGGGAGCGGGGTAGATACGCAGTATTTT. Its protein is CASSLVVSGSGVDTQYF.

The chain joins TRBV5-6 to TRBJ1-2; D gene ambiguous. This CDR3 spans 14 amino acids. Germline V gene lookup returns CDR1 SGHDT and CDR2 YYEEEE. Trimming stripped 1 base from V and 4 bases from J, with 11 bases between. CDR3 DNA: TGTGCCAGCAGCTTGCCTAATAGTGGCTATGGCTACACCTTC. Translation: CASSLPNSGYGYTF.

The CDR3 region is CAWGAQAWEQYF. The DNA of the CDR3 is TGTGCCTGGGGGGCCCAGGCGTGGGAGCAGTACTTC. J is TRBJ2-7 and V is TRBV30; D might be TRBD1 (5 bases). The V end lost 5 bases, the J end lost 7 bases, and 15 bases lay between the germline ends. The CDR3 is 12 residues long. Germline V gene data show CDR1 as GTSNPN and CDR2 as SVGIG (reference sequence).

The chain combines TRBV10-3 with TRBJ2-3; a possible D gene is TRBD1 (7 bases). The CDR3 consists of 17 residues. Germline CDR1 reads ENHRY; CDR2 reads SYGVKD. Trimming took off 0 bases at V and 4 bases at J, with 17 bases between the two ends. In nucleotides, the CDR3 is TGTGCCATCAGTGAGTCGGGCTTCAGGGGGGTAGCAGATACGCAGTATTTT. It specifies CAISESGFRGVADTQYF.

This clone was seen a handful of times. The chain joins TRBV27 to TRBJ1-1, with a weak D call TRBD1 (5 bases). Deletions cut 8 bases from V and 0 bases from J, with 10 bases between. Looked up from germline, CDR1 is MNHEY and CDR2 is SMNVEV (reference sequence). There are 13 residues in the CDR3. The CDR3 here is CASRQKMNTEAFF. The CDR3 bases are TGTGCCAGCCGACAGAAGATGAACACTGAAGCTTTCTTT.

This chain links TRBV27 with TRBJ2-3; 8 bases are shared with TRBD2. Germline assignment: CDR1 MNHEY and CDR2 SMNVEV (reference sequence). With V trimmed by 8 bases and J by 7 bases, 14 bases remained unmatched. The CDR3 runs to 15 residues. In DNA, the CDR3 is TGTGCCAGCCGTCCAGGGCCGGGGGGGCTTTATACGCAGTATTTT. Its translation is CASRPGPGGLYTQYF.